The 31 T cell receptor beta chains below all came from one sample that was sequenced in a study of T cell repertoires in cytomegalovirus infection. MiXCR, run by TCRdb on the reads, gives a single entry per CDR3 protein. This table holds 350,000 to 550,000 distinct CDR3 sequences, roughly 30% found once. Sequenced sample: PBMCs. These receptors were taken from a human donor in good health (CMV status not recorded). Some clones in this sample may be carry-over from other donors' samples.

This clonotype was counted at least ten times. V usage is TRBV10-3 and J usage is TRBJ1-1, with 7 nucleotides matching TRBD1. The CDR3 has 14 residues. CDR1 and CDR2 (germline): ENHRY, SYGVKD. V shed 3 bases and J 5 bases; nucleotides not matched to a gene: 6. The CDR3 spells CAISEGGSATEAFF. In DNA form, the CDR3 reads TGTGCCATCAGTGAAGGGGGCTCGGCAACTGAAGCTTTCTTT.

This clonotype was detected a few times. V usage is TRBV10-3 and J usage is TRBJ1-1; the match to TRBD1 covers 7 bases. Losses at the gene ends were 9 bases for V and 0 bases for J; bases not matched to a gene: 10. The V gene's germline CDR1 is ENHRY and CDR2 SYGVKD. The CDR3 is 15 residues long. CDR3 residues: CAIQPGTVMNTEAFF. The CDR3 DNA reads TGTGCCATACAACCCGGGACAGTCATGAACACTGAAGCTTTCTTT.

The V gene is TRBV6-2 or TRBV6-3, the J gene TRBJ1-5; 7 bases align to TRBD1. Germline lookup yields CDR1 MNHEY and CDR2 SVGEGT. The CDR3 extends over 15 amino acids. The V segment lost 2 bases and the J segment 4 bases; nucleotides outside the gene matches: 5. CDR3 protein: CASSYQGVSNQPQHF. In nucleotides, the CDR3 is TGTGCCAGCAGTTACCAGGGGGTCTCAAATCAGCCCCAGCATTTT.

This clonotype appeared many times. The chain couples TRBV28 to TRBJ1-5, with 7 nucleotides matching TRBD1. Per germline, CDR1 MDHEN and CDR2 SYDVKM. The CDR3 consists of 14 residues. The V gene end was trimmed by 3 bases and the J gene end by 9 bases; junction bases not matched to a gene: 8. The CDR3 sequence is CASSFRGVWMPQHF. The CDR3 DNA reads as TGTGCCAGCAGTTTCAGGGGGGTCTGGATGCCCCAGCATTTT.

As DNA, the CDR3 is TGTGCCAGCAGCCAGGAAGTAACATCAGGGAATGAGCAGTTCTTC. Translation gives CASSQEVTSGNEQFF. J is TRBJ2-1 and V is TRBV4-2; possible D gene TRBD1, 5 bases. The CDR3 extends over 15 amino acids. The V end lost 3 bases, the J end lost 7 bases, and 16 bases lay between the germline ends. Germline V lookup: CDR1 LGHNA, CDR2 YNFKEQ.

This chain joins TRBV12-3 or TRBV12-4 and TRBJ2-3; 9 nucleotides align to TRBD1. CDR3 length: 16 amino acids. Trimming removed 5 bases from V and 3 bases from J; junction bases left unmatched: 9. The CDR3 here is CASSGDWTGETDTQYF. CDR3 sequence (DNA): TGTGCCAGCAGTGGGGATTGGACAGGGGAGACAGATACGCAGTATTTT.

The chain employs TRBV4-3 and TRBJ1-2; D is perhaps TRBD1 (5 bases). Between the trimmed V and J ends, which lost 0 bases and 4 bases, there was a span of 12 bases. This CDR3 spans 15 amino acids. Germline V gene data show CDR1 as LGHNA and CDR2 as YSLEER. The CDR3 coding sequence is TGCGCCAGCAGCCAAGACAGGGCCCGTTCCTATGGCTACACCTTC. Its translation: CASSQDRARSYGYTF.

The chain combines TRBV19 with TRBJ2-1; 7 bases are shared with TRBD1. There are 15 residues in the CDR3. The V and J ends lost 6 bases and 0 bases, in that order; junction bases with no gene match: 5. Germline CDR1 is LNHDA and CDR2 is SQIVND (reference sequence). CDR3 nucleotides: TGTGCCAGTAGCGACAGGGTGAGCTCCTACAATGAGCAGTTCTTC. It translates to CASSDRVSSYNEQFF.

V usage is TRBV7-6 and J usage is TRBJ2-3; 15 bases are shared with TRBD2. The CDR3 sequence is 19 residues long. Germline CDR1 is SGHVS and CDR2 is FNYEAQ. The V and J ends lost 2 bases and 6 bases, in that order; junction bases with no gene match: 12. The CDR3 coding sequence is TGTGCCAGCAGCTTACTTACCGGGACTAGCGGGGGGACCCGGGATACGCAGTATTTT. Protein product: CASSLLTGTSGGTRDTQYF.

V gene TRBV5-4 combines with J gene TRBJ2-5, with 10 bases that match TRBD1. The CDR3 totals 17 residues. V dropped 5 bases and J dropped 5; count of bases not matched to a gene: 15. Germline CDR1 SGHNT, CDR2 YYREEE (reference sequence). The CDR3 nucleotides are TGTGCCAGCAGGCGAAACCCGGGACAGGGGTATTTTGAGACCCAGTACTTC. Translation: CASRRNPGQGYFETQYF.

Ten or more counts support this clonotype. V gene TRBV7-2 combines with J gene TRBJ2-3, with D possibly being TRBD1 or TRBD2 (5 bases each). Germline V gene sequence: CDR1 SGHTA, CDR2 FQGNSA. The CDR3 sequence is 16 residues long. Deletions cut 2 bases from V and 1 base from J, with 13 bases between. The CDR3, as DNA: TGTGCCAGCAGCTTAAGGTCGGGACCCCGCACAGATACGCAGTATTTT. As protein: CASSLRSGPRTDTQYF.

This clonotype was detected only once. It may be a read error: a sequence one base away is much more abundant. The V and J genes are TRBV7-6 and TRBJ2-3; D not certain. CDR3 length: 13 residues. Germline CDR1 reads SGHVS; CDR2 reads FNYEAQ. The CDR3 DNA sequence: TGTGACAGCAGCCCCATCCTCACAGATACGCAGTATTTT. Amino acid sequence: CDSSPILTDTQYF.

This clonotype was detected many times. This sequence joins TRBV7-6 and TRBJ1-3, with D uncertain. The V gene's germline CDR1 is SGHVS and CDR2 FNYEAQ. Trimming removed 0 bases from V and 2 bases from J, with 5 bases in between. CDR3 length equals 14 residues. The CDR3 bases are TGTGCCAGCAGCTTAGCGCGAACTGGAAACACCATATATTTT. It codes for CASSLARTGNTIYF.

The sample holds a few counts of this clonotype. This sequence joins TRBV11-2 and TRBJ1-1; the D gene is possibly TRBD1 (5 bases). V lost 3 bases and J 2 bases, leaving 28 bases between the germline ends. CDR3 length: 20 residues. Germline-derived CDR1 and CDR2 are SGHAT and FQNNGV. The CDR3 DNA reads TGTGCCAGCAGCTTCGTCAAACGGGCGAGGGGAGCTACCGTCAACACTGAAGCTTTCTTT. It encodes CASSFVKRARGATVNTEAFF. The whole variable domain, remainder taken from reference TRBV11-2 and TRBJ1-1, is EAGVAQSPRYKIIEKRQSVAFWCNPISGHATLYWYQQILGQGPKLLIQFQNNGVVDDSQLPKDRFSAERLKGVDSTLKIQPAKLEDSAVYLCASSFVKRARGATVNTEAFFGQGTRLTVV.

This clonotype was seen repeatedly, ten times or more. V and J are TRBV7-2 and TRBJ1-1; a possible D gene is TRBD1 (5 bases). With 5 bases removed from V and 4 bases from J, the gap between germline ends came to 20 bases. Germline V gene sequence: CDR1 SGHTA, CDR2 FQGNSA. The CDR3 covers 16 residues. The DNA for the CDR3 is TGTGCCAGCAGCCCTCGGGGGGGATGGGGAGGCACTGAAGCTTTCTTT. As protein: CASSPRGGWGGTEAFF.

The rearrangement links TRBV6-4 to TRBJ2-1, with 8 bases matching TRBD2. Trimming took 4 bases from V and 7 from J; bases not matched to a gene: 12. The CDR3 loop spans 16 amino acids. Germline loops: CDR1 MRHNA, CDR2 SNTAGT. The CDR3 protein is CASSVLGGGHKNEQFF. CDR3 in DNA: TGTGCCAGCAGTGTCCTCGGGGGGGGCCACAAGAATGAGCAGTTCTTC.

The V and J genes are TRBV12-3 or TRBV12-4 and TRBJ1-5; 7 bases are shared with TRBD1. There are 15 residues in the CDR3. The CDR3 is CPSLIFLQGIQPQHF. CDR3 sequence (DNA): TGTCCCTCACTAATCTTCTTACAGGGGATTCAGCCCCAGCATTTT.

Comment on this clonotype: At one end the junction does not follow the germline gene, possibly because of a read error. J is TRBJ1-1 and V is TRBV5-6; D not resolved. CDR1 and CDR2 (germline): SGHDT, YYEEEE. This CDR3 has 16 residues. CDR3 loop: CASSLDRGSMNPEAFF. The CDR3 DNA follows: TGTGCCAGCAGCTTGGATCGCGGGTCCATGAACCCTGAAGCTTTCTTT.

This clonotype was seen repeatedly, ten times or more. This chain connects TRBV5-4 to TRBJ2-1; TRBD2 agrees at 7 bases. V shed 0 bases and J 1 base; nucleotides not matched to a gene: 4. Germline CDR1 reads SGHNT; CDR2 reads YYREEE (reference sequence). The length of the CDR3 is 16 residues. CDR3 coding DNA: TGTGCCAGCAGCTTGGGGGGGGGAGGGTCCTACAATGAGCAGTTCTTC. Its translation is CASSLGGGGSYNEQFF.

This chain uses TRBV2 with TRBJ2-3; D is unresolved. V was trimmed by 1 base and J by 6 bases, leaving 8 bases between them. Germline V gene sequence: CDR1 SNHLY, CDR2 FYNNEI. The CDR3 is 13 residues long. The CDR3 is CASSEGTTDTQYF. CDR3 in DNA: TGTGCCAGCAGTGAAGGGACGACGGATACGCAGTATTTT.

The J gene is TRBJ2-2, the V gene TRBV7-6, with D perhaps given as TRBD1 or TRBD2 (5 bases each). Germline V gene lookup returns CDR1 SGHVS and CDR2 FNYEAQ. V dropped 3 bases and J dropped 2 bases, with 19 bases sitting between them. This CDR3 region has 18 residues. Written as DNA, the CDR3 is TGTGCCAGCAGCTTTATGCCGGTCCGGGACGGAAACACCGGGGAGCTGTTTTTT. Translation: CASSFMPVRDGNTGELFF.

In this sample, this clonotype turned up a few times. The V and J genes are TRBV7-4 and TRBJ2-7; D remains ambiguous. This CDR3 comprises 13 residues. Germline CDR1 is SGHVT and CDR2 is SQSDAQ. V was cut by 4 bases and J by 3 bases, with 10 bases left in between. CDR3 region: CASSSGLGYEQYF. The DNA of the CDR3 is TGTGCCAGCAGCTCCGGGCTAGGCTACGAGCAGTACTTC.

This chain connects TRBV4-1 to TRBJ1-2, with 7 bases fitting TRBD1. From germline, CDR1 is MGHRA and CDR2 YSYEKL. This CDR3 comprises 15 residues. Unmatched junction bases numbered 4, after V lost 0 bases and J lost 3 bases. This CDR3 is CASSQDRGQYYGYTF. The CDR3, as DNA: TGCGCCAGCAGCCAAGATAGGGGACAGTACTATGGCTACACCTTC.

The chain is built from TRBV18 and TRBJ2-5, with 8 bases that match TRBD2. V shed 6 bases, J shed 0 bases, and the junction held 6 bases outside the gene matches. Germline CDR1 is KGHSH and CDR2 is LQKENI. The CDR3 extends over 15 amino acids. The CDR3 here is CASSPGTRNQETQYF. Here the CDR3 DNA reads TGTGCCAGCTCCCCCGGGACTAGAAACCAAGAGACCCAGTACTTC. The full variable domain, completed using reference TRBV18 and TRBJ2-5, is NAGVMQNPRHLVRRRGQEARLRCSPMKGHSHVYWYRQLPEEGLKFMVYLQKENIIDESGMPKERFSAEFPKEGPSILRIQQVVRGDSAAYFCASSPGTRNQETQYFGPGTRLLVL.

The chain uses TRBV11-1 and TRBJ2-1; 9 nucleotides align to TRBD1. Germline V CDR1 and CDR2: SGHAT, FQDESV (reference sequence). The CDR3 consists of 15 residues. Germline trimming cut 5 bases from V and 7 bases from J; bases unmatched to any gene: 9. The CDR3 nucleotides are TGTGCCAGCAGCAACGGGACAGGGCCCTGGAATGAGCAGTTCTTC. Amino acids: CASSNGTGPWNEQFF.

This clonotype was observed at least ten times. This chain uses TRBV7-2 with TRBJ2-1, with D uncertain. V lost 3 bases, J lost 10 bases, and 13 bases lay in between. The germline CDR1 and CDR2 sequences are SGHTA and FQGNSA. This CDR3 is built from 13 residues. The CDR3 DNA sequence: TGTGCCAGCAGCTTTACTACGTCCCAGGAGCAGTTCTTC. It encodes CASSFTTSQEQFF.

This clonotype was recorded at least ten times. The chain joins TRBV7-2 to TRBJ2-7, with 8 nucleotides matching TRBD1. This CDR3 comprises 14 residues. The junction had 4 bases not matched to a gene; V was cut back by 2 bases and J by 4 bases. Germline values: CDR1 SGHTA, CDR2 FQGNSA. The CDR3 DNA follows: TGTGCCAGCAGCTTATTCCAGGGGGCATACGAGCAGTACTTC. The encoded protein is CASSLFQGAYEQYF. The entire variable domain, with the rest obtained from reference TRBV7-2 and TRBJ2-7, is as follows: GAGVSQSPSNKVTEKGKDVELRCDPISGHTALYWYRQSLGQGLEFLIYFQGNSAPDKSGLPSDRFSAERTGGSVSTLTIQRTQQEDSAVYLCASSLFQGAYEQYFGPGTRLTVT.

In this sample, this clonotype turned up a few times. The chain uses TRBV6-5 and TRBJ1-3, with D uncertain. CDR1 and CDR2 (germline): MNHEY, SVGAGI. V shed 6 bases and J shed 0 bases, with 6 bases lying between them. The CDR3 sequence is 13 residues long. CDR3 region: CASRQSSGNTIYF. CDR3 sequence (DNA): TGTGCCAGCAGGCAGAGCTCTGGAAACACCATATATTTT.

Details on this clonotype: A much larger clone lies a single base off, so this may be a read error. The J gene is TRBJ2-7, the V gene TRBV7-2, with TRBD2 as a possible D gene (5 bases). The germline CDR1 and CDR2 sequences are SGHTA and FQGNSA. The CDR3 is made up of 13 amino acids. CDR3 in amino acids: CASSFTSSYERYF. The CDR3 DNA reads as TGTGCCAGCAGCTTTACTAGTTCCTACGAGCGGTACTTC.

This clonotype has a count of ten or more. This chain connects TRBV7-6 to TRBJ2-1; 8 bases agree with TRBD2. Germline CDR1 SGHVS, CDR2 FNYEAQ. CDR3 length equals 14 residues. Trimming at V came to 8 bases and at J to 5 bases, leaving 8 bases not matched to a gene. CDR3 residues: CASVAGPFNNEQFF. The CDR3 bases are TGTGCCAGCGTAGCGGGGCCGTTCAACAATGAGCAGTTCTTC.

The chain carries TRBV28 and TRBJ2-7; 10 bases are a match to TRBD1. The CDR3 runs to 15 residues. Germline trimming cut 6 bases from V and 2 bases from J; bases unmatched to any gene: 7. Germline V gene data show CDR1 as MDHEN and CDR2 as SYDVKM. The CDR3 here is CASSPPGTGAYEQYF. In DNA form, the CDR3 reads TGTGCCAGCAGCCCGCCCGGGACAGGGGCCTACGAGCAGTACTTC.